The 26 T cell receptor beta chains listed next were all sequenced from one sample in a study of cytomegalovirus exposure and HLA in healthy donors. It was with 60 Vbeta and 13 Jbeta primers that the PCR ran. Sequencing used immunoSEQ multiplex PCR; TCRdb keeps in-frame clones, though not all of them. There are some 66,000 clones in the sample; around 78% occur only once, and 9.7% lies in the top ten. Input material: PBMCs. All receptors derive from a middle-aged man in good health and CMV-seronegative.

This chain joins TRBV2 and TRBJ1-2; TRBD1 might be the D (6 bases). Germline V gene lookup returns CDR1 SNHLY and CDR2 FYNNEI. The CDR3 runs to 12 residues. Deletions cut 5 bases from V and 3 bases from J, with 7 bases between. The CDR3 DNA sequence: TGTGCCAGCAGTCCAGGGGACTATGGCTACACCTTC. This encodes CASSPGDYGYTF.

The chain couples TRBV14 to TRBJ2-7; TRBD2 might be the D (5 bases). Germline V gene sequence: CDR1 SGHDN, CDR2 FVKESK. V shed 1 base and J shed 0 bases, with 13 bases lying between them. CDR3 length: 16 residues. This CDR3 reads CASSQAVRELSYEQYF. CDR3 bases: TGTGCCAGCAGCCAAGCCGTTAGGGAGCTCTCCTACGAGCAGTACTTC.

The chain links TRBV9 to TRBJ1-3; perhaps TRBD1 as D (5 bases). The germline V gene has CDR1 SGDLS and CDR2 YYNGEE. This CDR3 contains 16 residues. V was shortened by 4 bases and J by 2 bases, with 16 bases between the two germline ends. In DNA, the CDR3 is TGTGCCAGCAGCACCCCCCGGCAGGGCCCTGGAAACACCATATATTTT. This encodes CASSTPRQGPGNTIYF.

V usage is TRBV27 and J usage is TRBJ1-1; D gene unclear. Trimming pared 6 bases from V and 3 bases from J, leaving 11 bases between. The CDR3 length is 13 residues. In germline, CDR1 is MNHEY, CDR2 SMNVEV (reference sequence). This chain's CDR3 is CASRAGVYTEAFF. The CDR3 nucleotides read TGTGCCAGCAGGGCGGGCGTTTACACTGAAGCTTTCTTT.

The rearrangement links TRBV10-3 to TRBJ2-1; tentative D call: TRBD2 (6 bases). The V gene's germline CDR1 is ENHRY and CDR2 SYGVKD. The CDR3 length is 15 residues. The V and J ends lost 3 bases and 8 bases respectively, with 17 bases between them. CDR3 sequence (DNA): TGTGCCATCAGTGATGGACTTTCCCCTAGCGATGAGCAGTTCTTC. Translating it yields CAISDGLSPSDEQFF.

V and J are TRBV6-1 and TRBJ1-1; D is perhaps TRBD1 (5 bases). Trimming removed 6 bases at V and 8 bases at J, with 10 bases between. Germline CDR1 is MNHNS and CDR2 is SASEGT. CDR3 length: 11 amino acids. The CDR3 protein is CASRTWTEAFF. DNA of the CDR3: TGTGCCAGCAGAACTTGGACAGAAGCTTTCTTT.

Comments on this clone: At one end the junction does not follow the germline gene, possibly because of a read error. V usage is TRBV7-9 and J usage is TRBJ1-1; D unclear. Germline CDR1 SEHNR, CDR2 FQNEAQ (reference sequence). The CDR3 has 12 amino acids. This chain's CDR3 is CSSSLDVREAFF. CDR3 DNA: TGTTCCAGCAGCTTAGATGTGAGGGAAGCTTTCTTT.

The genes are TRBV5-4 and TRBJ2-7, with D tentatively TRBD2 (5 bases). This CDR3 is 14 amino acids long. The germline CDR1 and CDR2 sequences are SGHNT and YYREEE (reference sequence). Trimming took 4 bases from V and 2 from J, leaving 13 bases between them. CDR3 sequence: CASSAMDSPYEQYF. The CDR3 nucleotides are TGTGCCAGCAGCGCGATGGACTCCCCCTACGAGCAGTACTTC.

This clone occurred a few times. The chain employs TRBV10-3 and TRBJ2-5; 12 positions match TRBD2. Per the germline V gene, CDR1 is ENHRY and CDR2 is SYGVKD. CDR3 length equals 18 residues. Trimming cost V 0 bases and J 1 base; bases outside gene matches: 6. The CDR3 region is CAISESMLAGGGQETQYF. CDR3 DNA sequence: TGTGCCATCAGTGAGTCTATGCTAGCGGGAGGGGGCCAAGAGACCCAGTACTTC.

DNA of the CDR3: TGCGCCAGCAGCCAAGATTGGGGACAGCATTACGAGCAGTACTTC. Its translation is CASSQDWGQHYEQYF. The V and J genes are TRBV4-1 and TRBJ2-7; TRBD1 agrees at 7 bases. This CDR3 spans 15 amino acids. CDR1 MGHRA and CDR2 YSYEKL come from the germline V gene. Germline trimming cut 0 bases from V and 4 bases from J; bases unmatched to any gene: 6.

The chain has TRBV7-8 and TRBJ2-7; 8 bases agree with TRBD2. The CDR3 sequence is 15 residues long. Trimming cost V 6 bases and J 6 bases; bases outside gene matches: 13. Germline CDR1 SGHVS, CDR2 FQNEAQ. CDR3 sequence: CASRPLLREVFEQYF. The CDR3 DNA reads as TGTGCCAGCAGACCACTTCTGCGGGAGGTTTTCGAGCAGTACTTC.

This chain connects TRBV10-3 to TRBJ1-1; no firm D call. Germline values: CDR1 ENHRY, CDR2 SYGVKD. The CDR3 consists of 13 residues. V lost 0 bases and J 6 bases, leaving 8 bases between the germline ends. The CDR3 loop is CAISESSIPEAFF. The CDR3 DNA reads as TGTGCCATCAGTGAGTCGTCAATCCCTGAAGCTTTCTTT.

This clone was counted a single time. This rearrangement joins TRBV7-2 to TRBJ1-2, with unresolved D. Germline V lookup: CDR1 SGHTA, CDR2 FQGNSA. CDR3 size: 14 residues. The ends were cut back, 4 bases at V and 7 bases at J, with 16 bases in the middle. The CDR3 DNA reads as TGTGCCAGCAGCTCTGCCCCCCAATCCGGTGGCTACACCTTC. Protein sequence: CASSSAPQSGGYTF.

The chain links TRBV28 to TRBJ1-5; D is unclear. The germline V gene encodes CDR1 MDHEN and CDR2 SYDVKM. The CDR3 contains 12 residues. The CDR3 here is CGAYAGNQPQHF. In DNA, the CDR3 is TGTGGGGCGTACGCGGGGAATCAGCCCCAGCATTTT.

This clone has just one count. V is TRBV6-1 and J is TRBJ2-3; 11 bases match TRBD1. This CDR3 is built from 15 residues. J gave up 6 bases and V 4 bases, and 6 bases lay outside the gene matches. The V gene's germline CDR1 is MNHNS and CDR2 SASEGT. The CDR3 protein is CASSGWGQGGDTQYF. DNA of the CDR3: TGTGCCAGCAGTGGTTGGGGACAGGGGGGGGATACGCAGTATTTT.

The chain carries TRBV29-1 and TRBJ2-7; D gene unclear. Germline assignment: CDR1 SQVTM and CDR2 ANQGSEA. The CDR3 is 12 residues long. The germline V and J ends were trimmed by 4 bases and 0 bases, with 7 bases remaining between them. In DNA, the CDR3 is TGCAGCGTTGGGAGTCGCTCCTACGAGCAGTACTTC. This gives the protein CSVGSRSYEQYF.

This clone showed up just a few times. A far bigger clonotype differs at one base, so this is likely a read error. The V gene is TRBV6-5, the J gene TRBJ2-7, with TRBD1 matching 9 bases. The V segment lost 6 bases and the J segment 2 bases; nucleotides outside the gene matches: 5. This CDR3 is 14 amino acids long. Germline loops: CDR1 MNHEY, CDR2 SVGAGI. Here the CDR3 reads CASSEGQGAYEQYF. The CDR3 DNA reads as TGTGCCAGCAGCGAGGGACAGGGAGCCTACGAGCAGTACTTC.

This chain uses TRBV5-1 with TRBJ2-7; a possible D gene is TRBD1 (5 bases). CDR1 and CDR2 (germline): SGHRS, YFSETQ. The CDR3 runs to 13 residues. Trimming stripped 0 bases from V and 2 bases from J, with 6 bases between. In nucleotides, the CDR3 is TGCGCCAGCAGCTTGGAAGGGGCCTACGAGCAGTACTTC. Translated, it gives CASSLEGAYEQYF.

The gene calls are TRBV7-8 and TRBJ1-5, with TRBD1 matching 8 bases. Germline V gene sequence: CDR1 SGHVS, CDR2 FQNEAQ. This CDR3 has 17 residues. V lost 5 bases and J lost 0; bases outside the gene matches: 9. In DNA form, the CDR3 reads TGTGCCAGCAGCCAGGGGGGGACAGGTTATAGCAATCAGCCCCAGCATTTT. As protein: CASSQGGTGYSNQPQHF.

In the case of this clone: The junction and the germline gene differ at one end; a read error may be behind it. The chain recombines TRBV7-9 with TRBJ1-2, with D maybe TRBD1 (6 bases). Germline V lookup: CDR1 SEHNR, CDR2 FQNEAQ (reference sequence). The CDR3 extends over 13 amino acids. DNA for the CDR3: TGTGCCAGCACCACCAGGCAGGGGAATGGCCACACCTTC. Encoded protein: CASTTRQGNGHTF.

The table lists this clone with a few counts. The CDR3 reads CASSQSRGRTQETQYF. CDR3 in DNA: TGCGCCAGCAGTCAATCCAGGGGCCGGACCCAAGAGACCCAGTACTTC. The chain combines TRBV23-1 with TRBJ2-5; perhaps TRBD1 as D (6 bases). TRBV23-1 is an ORF, and what it does is uncertain. V was trimmed by 0 bases and J by 1 base, leaving 12 bases between them. CDR3 length: 16 residues.

The chain recombines TRBV29-1 with TRBJ2-3; 7 positions agree with TRBD2. The CDR3 has 16 amino acids. With 4 bases clipped from V and 8 bases from J, the junction kept 18 bases outside the gene matches. The germline V gene encodes CDR1 SQVTM and CDR2 ANQGSEA. The CDR3 sequence is CSVATDPTSPTGTQYF. The CDR3 DNA sequence: TGCAGCGTTGCTACTGACCCGACTAGCCCCACGGGTACGCAGTATTTT.

V gene TRBV6-5 combines with J gene TRBJ2-7; 9 nucleotides match TRBD1. Germline V gene data show CDR1 as MNHEY and CDR2 as SVGAGI. V lost 0 bases to trimming and J lost 6 bases; unmatched junction nucleotides: 6. The CDR3 contains 15 residues. CDR3 in amino acids: CASSYSGTGLSEQYF. In DNA, the CDR3 is TGTGCCAGCAGTTACTCTGGGACAGGGCTATCCGAGCAGTACTTC.

On this clone: Distinct nucleotide sequences in the sample also encode this CDR3. The rearrangement links TRBV5-1 to TRBJ1-2; 8 nucleotides line up with TRBD1. V trimming: 1 base; J trimming: 2 bases; junction bases outside the gene matches: 1. The CDR3 totals 14 residues. Germline CDR1 reads SGHRS; CDR2 reads YFSETQ. This CDR3 reads CASSLQGANYGYTF. The CDR3 coding sequence is TGCGCCAGCAGCTTGCAGGGGGCAAACTATGGCTACACCTTC.

This clone has only one observation. The chain has TRBV9 and TRBJ2-7; TRBD1 is a possible D gene (6 bases). The CDR3 covers 13 residues. Trimming removed 7 bases at V and 5 bases at J, with 16 bases between. Germline CDR1 reads SGDLS; CDR2 reads YYNGEE. The chain's CDR3 is CASSKNRDHEQYF. CDR3 nucleotides: TGTGCCAGCTCTAAAAACAGGGATCACGAGCAGTACTTC.

CDR3 in amino acids: CASTLGGSRYEQYF. DNA of the CDR3: TGTGCCAGCACCTTGGGCGGGAGTAGATACGAGCAGTACTTC. J is TRBJ2-5 and V is TRBV2, with 7 bases matching TRBD2. The DNA end is more similar to TRBJ2-7, so the J call may be wrong. This CDR3 spans 14 amino acids. Germline loops: CDR1 SNHLY, CDR2 FYNNEI.